This T cell receptor (beta chain) emerged from a study of regulatory T cells in long-lasting Graves disease. Background on the study: Graves' patients diagnosed newly had used antithyroid drugs under 3 months.

General study results and limits: Among samples with persistent disease, TRBV28, TRBJ1-2 and TRBJ2-5 were favored. Compared with new cases, persistent Graves' patients showed reduced TCR diversity.

To make TCR beta libraries, researchers used iRepertoire HTBI primers and Arm-PCR of CDR3 regions. TCRdb analysed the multiplex PCR reads with MiXCR anew, one entry per CDR3 protein. The data hold 350,000 to 500,000 distinct CDR3 sequences, with around 17% observed a single time. The length of the CDR3 is 11 residues. Trimming removed 8 bases at V and 3 bases at J, with 8 bases between. Germline V gene data show CDR1 as MNHNS and CDR2 as SASEGT. At least ten counts were recorded for this clonotype. Its antigen is as yet unknown. Time point specified: newly diagnosed GD, antithyroid drugs for less than 3 months. PBMC-derived RNA was used for the TCR library. The same data also went into a second study, on T cells in Graves' hyperthyroidism and ophthalmopathy. That work contributes: The HTBI primer set served for first-round RT-PCR of the TCR CDR3.

The sequence was obtained from a woman in her 30s with Graves disease. This chain uses TRBV6-1 with TRBJ2-7; D gene uncertain. Sequenced here: peripheral blood mononuclear cells (PBMCs), sampled at new diagnosis, from a patient treated with antithyroid drugs. CDR3 residues: CASRLLYEQYF. The CDR3 DNA follows: TGTGCCAGCCGCCTCCTCTACGAGCAGTACTTC.